These 8 T cell receptor beta chains originate from one sample sequenced in a study of blood T cell repertoires in COVID-19. Generated by immunoSEQ multiplex PCR, the TCRdb table keeps only in-frame clones and is missing some. The data contain hundreds of thousands of clones, around 89% of them singletons. The sequencing input was PBMCs or T cells enriched from blood (not recorded which). These receptors were collected from a woman younger than 30 who had recovered from COVID-19.

The chain links TRBV19 to TRBJ2-2, with 7 bases identical to TRBD1. With 7 bases clipped from V and 8 bases from J, the junction kept 7 bases outside the gene matches. The CDR3 has 13 amino acids. Germline assignment: CDR1 LNHDA and CDR2 SQIVND (reference sequence). CDR3 in DNA: TGTGCCAGTACCAACACAGGGGAAGGGGAGCTGTTTTTT. This codes for CASTNTGEGELFF.

The genes are TRBV10-3 and TRBJ1-2; D is possibly TRBD1 (5 bases). V was clipped by 3 bases and J by 2 bases, with 10 bases between them. Per the germline V gene, CDR1 is ENHRY and CDR2 is SYGVKD. This CDR3 comprises 14 residues. In DNA form, the CDR3 reads TGTGCCATCAGTGAAAAGGGGTCGAACTATGGCTACACCTTC. This translates into CAISEKGSNYGYTF.

The gene calls are TRBV6-1 and TRBJ2-1, with 8 bases matching TRBD1. Germline-derived CDR1 and CDR2 are MNHNS and SASEGT. J was trimmed by 4 bases and V by 1 base; bases with no gene match: 3. This CDR3 is 15 amino acids long. CDR3 sequence: CASSEDWTGYNEQFF. CDR3 bases: TGTGCCAGCAGTGAAGACTGGACAGGGTACAATGAGCAGTTCTTC.

The chain combines TRBV5-1 with TRBJ2-5, with D possibly TRBD1 on 6 matching bases. Germline CDR1 and CDR2: SGHRS and YFSETQ. The length of the CDR3 is 14 residues. Between the trimmed V and J ends, which lost 4 bases and 0 bases, there was a span of 10 bases. CDR3 coding DNA: TGCGCCAGCAGCCTTCAGGGGTACCAAGAGACCCAGTACTTC. Protein sequence: CASSLQGYQETQYF.

The V and J genes are TRBV5-4 and TRBJ2-7; D unresolved. The CDR3 is made up of 10 amino acids. Germline loops: CDR1 SGHNT, CDR2 YYREEE (reference sequence). V was clipped by 2 bases and J by 6 bases, with 3 bases between them. As DNA, the CDR3 is TGTGCCAGCAGCTTCTCCGAGCAGTACTTC. Translation: CASSFSEQYF.

This clone has just one count. The gene calls are TRBV28 and TRBJ2-5, with D perhaps TRBD2 (7 bases). V lost 3 bases, J lost 6 bases, and 11 bases lay in between. Germline V CDR1 and CDR2: MDHEN, SYDVKM. The CDR3 runs to 13 residues. CDR3 DNA: TGTGCCAGCAGTTTGGGGGGGGCAAAGACCCAGTACTTC. Translating it yields CASSLGGAKTQYF.

The genes are TRBV11-3 and TRBJ2-2; D is perhaps TRBD1 (6 bases). Deletions cut 5 bases from V and 3 bases from J, with 13 bases between. Germline V gives CDR1 SGHNT, CDR2 YENEEA. The CDR3 length is 15 residues. As DNA, the CDR3 is TGTGCCAGCAGCCCTGTGGCAGGGGACACCGGGGAGCTGTTTTTT. Translation gives CASSPVAGDTGELFF.

The chain carries TRBV9 and TRBJ2-5; D perhaps matches TRBD2 (6 bases). The CDR3 has 14 residues. Deletions cut 3 bases from V and 1 base from J, with 10 bases between. The germline CDR1 and CDR2 sequences are SGDLS and YYNGEE. Here the CDR3 DNA reads TGTGCCAGCAGCGCACGGGGGACCCAAGAGACCCAGTACTTC. It yields the protein CASSARGTQETQYF.